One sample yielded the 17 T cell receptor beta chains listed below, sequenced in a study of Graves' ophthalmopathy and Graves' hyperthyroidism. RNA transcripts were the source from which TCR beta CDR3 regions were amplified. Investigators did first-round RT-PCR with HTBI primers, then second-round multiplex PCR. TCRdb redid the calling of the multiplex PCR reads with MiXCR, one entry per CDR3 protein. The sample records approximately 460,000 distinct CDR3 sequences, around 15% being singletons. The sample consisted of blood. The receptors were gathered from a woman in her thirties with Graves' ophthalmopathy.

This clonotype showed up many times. In DNA form, the CDR3 reads TGCGCCAGCAGCTTGGGGACAGGGGCTGCTGGCTACACCTTC. It is translated as CASSLGTGAAGYTF. The genes are TRBV5-1 and TRBJ1-2, with 9 nucleotides matching TRBD1. Germline values: CDR1 SGHRS, CDR2 YFSETQ. V shed 0 bases and J 7 bases; nucleotides not matched to a gene: 4. The CDR3 extends over 14 amino acids.

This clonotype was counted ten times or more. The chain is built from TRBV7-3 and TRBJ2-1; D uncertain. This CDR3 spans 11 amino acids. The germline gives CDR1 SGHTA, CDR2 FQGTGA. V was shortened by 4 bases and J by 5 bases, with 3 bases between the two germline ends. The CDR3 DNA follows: TGTGCCAGCAGCTCGAACAATGAGCAGTTCTTC. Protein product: CASSSNNEQFF.

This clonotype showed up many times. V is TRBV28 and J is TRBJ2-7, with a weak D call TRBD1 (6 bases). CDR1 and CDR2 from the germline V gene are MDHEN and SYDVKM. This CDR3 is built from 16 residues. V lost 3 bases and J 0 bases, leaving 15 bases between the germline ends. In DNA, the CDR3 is TGTGCCAGCAGTTTTCCCTACAGGGTTAGCTCCTACGAGCAGTACTTC. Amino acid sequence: CASSFPYRVSSYEQYF.

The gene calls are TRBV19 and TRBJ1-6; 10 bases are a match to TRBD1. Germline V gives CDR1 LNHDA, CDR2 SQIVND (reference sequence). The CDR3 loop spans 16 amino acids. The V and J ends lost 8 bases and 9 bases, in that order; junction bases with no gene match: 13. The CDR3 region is CASWDRGRGTASPLHF. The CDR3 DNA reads TGTGCCAGTTGGGACAGGGGAAGGGGAACGGCTTCACCCCTCCACTTT.

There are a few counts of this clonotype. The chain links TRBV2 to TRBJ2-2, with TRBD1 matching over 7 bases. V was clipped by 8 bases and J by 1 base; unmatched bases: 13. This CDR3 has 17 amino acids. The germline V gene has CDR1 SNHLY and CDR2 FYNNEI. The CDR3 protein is CASGGDLGTVNTGELFF. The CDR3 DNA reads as TGTGCCAGCGGTGGGGATCTGGGGACAGTGAACACCGGGGAGCTGTTTTTT.

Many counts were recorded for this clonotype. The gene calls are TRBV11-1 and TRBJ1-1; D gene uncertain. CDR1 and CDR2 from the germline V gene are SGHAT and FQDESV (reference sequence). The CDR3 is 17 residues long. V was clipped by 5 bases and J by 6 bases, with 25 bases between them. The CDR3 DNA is TGTGCCAGCAGCAAGTTCCGAACAGCCTCATCTCTTTCTGAAGCTTTCTTT. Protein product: CASSKFRTASSLSEAFF. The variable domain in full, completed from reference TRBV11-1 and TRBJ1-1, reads EAEVAQSPRYKITEKSQAVAFWCDPISGHATLYWYRQILGQGPELLVQFQDESVVDDSQLPKDRFSAERLKGVDSTLKIQPAELGDSAMYLCASSKFRTASSLSEAFFGQGTRLTVV.

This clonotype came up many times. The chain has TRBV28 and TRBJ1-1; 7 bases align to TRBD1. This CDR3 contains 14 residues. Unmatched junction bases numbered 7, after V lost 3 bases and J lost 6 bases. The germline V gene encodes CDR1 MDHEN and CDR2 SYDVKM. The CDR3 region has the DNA TGTGCCAGCAGTTTCAGGGGGGTGTTCGCTGAAGCTTTCTTT. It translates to CASSFRGVFAEAFF.

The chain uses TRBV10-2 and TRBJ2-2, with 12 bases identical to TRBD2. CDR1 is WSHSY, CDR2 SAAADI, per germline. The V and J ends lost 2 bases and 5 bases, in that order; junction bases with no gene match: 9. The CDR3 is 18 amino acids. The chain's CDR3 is CASSETPSGGAGTGELFF. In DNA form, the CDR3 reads TGCGCCAGCAGTGAGACCCCTAGCGGGGGGGCCGGTACCGGGGAGCTGTTTTTT.

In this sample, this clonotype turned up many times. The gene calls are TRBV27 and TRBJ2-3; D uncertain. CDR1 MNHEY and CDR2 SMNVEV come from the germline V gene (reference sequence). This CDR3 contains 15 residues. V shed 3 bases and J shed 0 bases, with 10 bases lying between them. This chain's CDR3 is CASSLAAPSTDTQYF. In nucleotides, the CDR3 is TGTGCCAGCAGTTTGGCAGCCCCTAGCACAGATACGCAGTATTTT.

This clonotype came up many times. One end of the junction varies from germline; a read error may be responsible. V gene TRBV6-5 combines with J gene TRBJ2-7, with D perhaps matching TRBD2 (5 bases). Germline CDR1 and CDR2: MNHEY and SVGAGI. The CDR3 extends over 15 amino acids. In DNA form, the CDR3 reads TGTGCCAGCACTTACCGAAATGTAGGGAGCTACGAGCAGTACTTC. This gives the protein CASTYRNVGSYEQYF.

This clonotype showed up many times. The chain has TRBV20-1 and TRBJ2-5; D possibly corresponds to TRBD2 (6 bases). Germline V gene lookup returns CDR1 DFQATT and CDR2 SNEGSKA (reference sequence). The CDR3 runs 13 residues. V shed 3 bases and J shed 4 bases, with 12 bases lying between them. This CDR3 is CSASPGSGETQYF. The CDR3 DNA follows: TGCAGTGCTAGCCCCGGGAGTGGAGAGACCCAGTACTTC.

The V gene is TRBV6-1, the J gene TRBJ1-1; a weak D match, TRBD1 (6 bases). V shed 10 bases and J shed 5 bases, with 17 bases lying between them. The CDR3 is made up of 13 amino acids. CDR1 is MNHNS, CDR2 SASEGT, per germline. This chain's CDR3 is CATSLTGMTEAFF. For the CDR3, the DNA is TGTGCCACCTCACTGACAGGTATGACTGAAGCTTTCTTT.

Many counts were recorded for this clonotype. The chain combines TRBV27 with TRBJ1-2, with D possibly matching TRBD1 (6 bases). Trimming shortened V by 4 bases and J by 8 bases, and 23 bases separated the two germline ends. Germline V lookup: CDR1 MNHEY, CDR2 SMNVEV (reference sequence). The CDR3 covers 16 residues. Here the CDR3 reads CASSWGLSQGRRGYTF. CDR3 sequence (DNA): TGTGCCAGCAGTTGGGGGCTGTCGCAGGGGAGGAGGGGCTACACCTTC.

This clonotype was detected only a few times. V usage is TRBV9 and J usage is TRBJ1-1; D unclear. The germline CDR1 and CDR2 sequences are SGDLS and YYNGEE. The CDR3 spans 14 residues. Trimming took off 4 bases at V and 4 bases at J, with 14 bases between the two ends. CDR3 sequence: CASSPNTWGTEAFF. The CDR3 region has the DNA TGTGCCAGCAGCCCTAACACGTGGGGCACTGAAGCTTTCTTT.

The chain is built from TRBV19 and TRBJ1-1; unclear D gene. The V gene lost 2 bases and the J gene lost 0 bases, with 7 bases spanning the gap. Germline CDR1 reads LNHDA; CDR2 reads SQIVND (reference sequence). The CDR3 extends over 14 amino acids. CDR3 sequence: CASSITPMNTEAFF. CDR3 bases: TGTGCCAGTAGTATAACACCCATGAACACTGAAGCTTTCTTT.

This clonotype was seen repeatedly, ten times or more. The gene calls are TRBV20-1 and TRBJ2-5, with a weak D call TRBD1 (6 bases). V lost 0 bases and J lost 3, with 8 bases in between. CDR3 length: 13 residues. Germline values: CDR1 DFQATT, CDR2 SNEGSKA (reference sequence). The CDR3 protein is CSARDGGKETQYF. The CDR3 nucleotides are TGCAGTGCTAGAGATGGGGGCAAAGAGACCCAGTACTTC.

This CDR3 is CASVDSGSDEQYF. In DNA, the CDR3 is TGTGCCAGCGTCGATAGCGGATCCGACGAGCAGTACTTC. The genes are TRBV6-1 and TRBJ2-7; D perhaps matches TRBD2 (6 bases). This CDR3 contains 13 residues. Germline CDR1 MNHNS, CDR2 SASEGT. V was cut by 8 bases and J by 5 bases, with 16 bases left in between.